This passage covers 27 T cell receptor beta chains from one sample sequenced in a study of glioma-infiltrating T cells. TCR alpha and beta CDR3 regions were amplified from RNA using iRepertoire nested multiplex PCR. MiXCR was run by TCRdb on the multiplex PCR reads, yielding one entry per CDR3 protein. The sample shows about 110,000 distinct CDR3 sequences, 25% of them seen only once. The specimen was glioma tissue, nonneoplastic brain tissue, or PBMCs (not recorded which). All receptors come from a human donor with low-grade glioma or glioblastoma, undergoing nonglioma brain surgery, or in good health (not recorded which).

This clonotype appeared many times. The final CDR3 position lacks the conserved phenylalanine or tryptophan, pointing to a likely read error. The chain employs TRBV7-6 and TRBJ1-5; perhaps TRBD1 as D (5 bases). The V end lost 1 base, the J end lost 2 bases, and 9 bases lay between the germline ends. Germline assignment: CDR1 SGHVS and CDR2 FNYEAQ. The CDR3 extends over 15 amino acids. CDR3 region: CASSLDGAGNQPQHC. The CDR3 DNA sequence: TGTGCCAGCAGCTTAGACGGGGCAGGCAATCAGCCCCAGCATTGT.

Turning to this clonotype: One junction end disagrees with the germline gene, perhaps due to a read error. The chain uses TRBV4-1 and TRBJ2-5, with D possibly matching TRBD2 (5 bases). This CDR3 spans 15 amino acids. Germline V CDR1 and CDR2: MGHRA, YSYEKL. The CDR3 spells CASRRRGLSQETKYF. The CDR3 nucleotides read TGCGCCAGCAGACGAAGAGGACTCTCCCAAGAGACCAAGTACTTC.

Concerning this clonotype: A much larger clone differs from this one at a single base, so this may be a read error. The rearrangement joins TRBV5-8 to TRBJ2-3, with D hard to call. With 1 base removed from V and 8 bases from J, the gap between germline ends came to 11 bases. Germline V CDR1 and CDR2: SGHTS, YDEGEE. This CDR3 has 13 amino acids. Here the CDR3 DNA reads TGTGCCAGCAGCTTGCCCCCATGGAGTACGCAGTATTTT. Amino acids: CASSLPPWSTQYF.

This clonotype has ten or more counts. The chain carries TRBV27 and TRBJ2-7; D call uncertain. The CDR3 has 15 amino acids. V was cut by 5 bases and J by 3 bases, with 17 bases left in between. Germline V lookup: CDR1 MNHEY, CDR2 SMNVEV (reference sequence). The DNA of the CDR3 is TGTGCCAGCAGTGCCCTTAGTGGAAGGCTCTACGAGCAGTACTTC. This codes for CASSALSGRLYEQYF.

The chain links TRBV11-2 to TRBJ2-1, with D maybe TRBD1 (5 bases). CDR1 is SGHAT and CDR2 is FQNNGV in the germline V gene. Deletions cut 5 bases from V and 6 bases from J, with 23 bases between. The CDR3 covers 17 residues. The CDR3 is CASSPQGGALTTNEQFF. For the CDR3, the DNA is TGTGCCAGCAGCCCCCAGGGTGGAGCCCTTACCACCAATGAGCAGTTCTTC.

At least ten counts were recorded for this clonotype. The rearrangement uses TRBV28 and TRBJ2-1; TRBD2 matches at 11 bases. The CDR3 has 13 amino acids. The germline V gene has CDR1 MDHEN and CDR2 SYDVKM. V lost 9 bases to trimming and J lost 4 bases; unmatched junction nucleotides: 2. CDR3 amino acids: CASLAGGYNEQFF. The DNA of the CDR3 is TGTGCCAGTCTAGCGGGGGGATACAATGAGCAGTTCTTC.

This clonotype showed up many times. The chain has TRBV12-3 or TRBV12-4 and TRBJ1-2; no firm D call. V was shortened by 5 bases and J by 6 bases, with 16 bases between the two germline ends. This CDR3 is 14 amino acids long. The CDR3 here is CASSLTGHRDGYTF. As DNA, the CDR3 is TGTGCCAGCAGTCTGACCGGGCATAGAGATGGCTACACCTTC.

This clonotype was seen ten or more times. The CDR3 here is CASSPQGGTSYEQYF. CDR3 in DNA: TGTGCCAGCAGCCCCCAGGGAGGGACCTCCTACGAGCAGTACTTC. The genes are TRBV7-9 and TRBJ2-7; 7 positions match TRBD2. The CDR3 is 15 residues long. V lost 5 bases to trimming and J lost 0 bases; unmatched junction nucleotides: 7. Germline assignment: CDR1 SEHNR and CDR2 FQNEAQ (reference sequence).

This clonotype appeared many times. The chain links TRBV10-3 to TRBJ1-1; no reliable D call. Germline values: CDR1 ENHRY, CDR2 SYGVKD. V shed 3 bases and J shed 4 bases, with 15 bases lying between them. CDR3 length: 15 amino acids. The CDR3 region has the DNA TGTGCCATCAGTGAAGATATTGGGGTAAGCACTGAAGCTTTCTTT. It encodes CAISEDIGVSTEAFF.

This clonotype was observed many times. The chain has TRBV4-1 and TRBJ2-3; 8 bases align to TRBD2. The trim removed 1 base at V and 5 bases at J, leaving 2 bases unmatched. In germline, CDR1 is MGHRA, CDR2 YSYEKL. The CDR3 covers 14 residues. CDR3 bases: TGCGCCAGCAGCCAAGTGCTAGCGGGAGATACGCAGTATTTT. This gives the protein CASSQVLAGDTQYF.

This clonotype was counted many times. Mismatch with germline at one junction end may stem from a read error. V usage is TRBV28 and J usage is TRBJ1-2; the D gene is possibly TRBD1 (6 bases). The V gene's germline CDR1 is MDHEN and CDR2 SYDVKM. CDR3 length: 13 residues. CDR3 coding DNA: TGTGTCAGCAGTAAACAGGGAACGGGGGGCTACACCTTC. Translating it yields CVSSKQGTGGYTF.

This clonotype was observed at least ten times. The chain carries TRBV14 and TRBJ1-1; possible D gene TRBD1, 6 bases. Trimming took 4 bases from V and 1 from J, leaving 19 bases between them. Germline V gene lookup returns CDR1 SGHDN and CDR2 FVKESK. This CDR3 is built from 17 residues. CDR3 protein: CASSRYLGGKGNTEAFF. CDR3 DNA sequence: TGTGCCAGCAGCCGATACCTAGGGGGTAAGGGGAACACTGAAGCTTTCTTT.

This clonotype was seen more than once but under ten times. This chain joins TRBV19 and TRBJ2-5; no firm D call. Germline-derived CDR1 and CDR2 are LNHDA and SQIVND (reference sequence). This CDR3 is 13 amino acids long. Trimming stripped 4 bases from V and 2 bases from J, with 8 bases between. Written as DNA, the CDR3 is TGTGCCAGTAGTACCATAGCACAAGAGACCCAGTACTTC. Protein: CASSTIAQETQYF.

The chain has TRBV9 and TRBJ2-7; 7 bases map to TRBD2. The CDR3 is made up of 16 amino acids. Germline V gives CDR1 SGDLS, CDR2 YYNGEE. The J segment lost 2 bases and the V segment lost 4 bases, leaving 12 bases of the junction unmatched. The CDR3 DNA is TGTGCCAGCAGCCCCCTGGGAGGGGCATCTCCCTACGAGCAGTACTTC. Translated: CASSPLGGASPYEQYF. Full variable domain (missing parts from reference TRBV9 and TRBJ2-7): DSGVTQTPKHLITATGQRVTLRCSPRSGDLSVYWYQQSLDQGLQFLIQYYNGEERAKGNILERFSAQQFPDLHSELNLSSLELGDSALYFCASSPLGGASPYEQYFGPGTRLTVT.

About this clonotype: A much bigger clone sits one base away, suggesting this may be a read error. The chain is built from TRBV5-1 and TRBJ2-7; D remains ambiguous. With 2 bases removed from V and 5 bases from J, the gap between germline ends came to 8 bases. The CDR3 spans 12 residues. CDR1 and CDR2 (germline): SGHRS, YFSETQ. CDR3 in amino acids: CASSFNNDEQYF. CDR3 nucleotide sequence: TGCGCCAGCAGCTTTAACAACGACGAGCAGTACTTC.

This clonotype was observed many times. This chain uses TRBV29-1 with TRBJ2-7; D may be TRBD1 or TRBD2 (5 bases each). CDR1 SQVTM and CDR2 ANQGSEA come from the germline V gene. Deletions cut 6 bases from V and 2 bases from J, with 14 bases between. This CDR3 is built from 13 residues. For the CDR3, the DNA is TGCAGCGTCTCGGGACGGCACACCTACGAGCAGTACTTC. It codes for CSVSGRHTYEQYF.

As concerns this clonotype: A much larger clone sits a single nucleotide away, making a read error possible. V usage is TRBV24-1 and J usage is TRBJ2-1; 9 positions match TRBD2. Germline-derived CDR1 and CDR2 are KGHDR and SFDVKD. Unmatched junction bases numbered 12, after V lost 5 bases and J lost 5 bases. The CDR3 consists of 17 residues. CDR3 region: CATSGRRGGRGNNEQFF. CDR3 bases: TGTGCCACCAGTGGGCGACGGGGCGGGAGGGGGAACAATGAGCAGTTCTTC.

Comments on this clonotype: At one end the junction does not follow the germline gene, possibly because of a read error. V usage is TRBV20-1 and J usage is TRBJ2-1; D is unresolved. CDR3 length: 15 amino acids. Germline V gene sequence: CDR1 DFQATT, CDR2 SNEGSKA (reference sequence). The CDR3 nucleotides are TGCAGTGCTAGAGCTTTCGGCAGAGATTACAATGGGCAGTTCTTC. Its translation: CSARAFGRDYNGQFF.

A few counts support this clonotype. Sequence at one end of the junction differs from germline and may be a read error. This rearrangement joins TRBV7-2 to TRBJ1-3; tentative D call: TRBD1 (5 bases). The CDR3 extends over 16 amino acids. Germline CDR1 reads SGHTA; CDR2 reads FQGNSA. The CDR3 DNA sequence: TGTGCCAGCAGCTTGGGACCCCAGGGTGCGGGAAACGCCATATATTTT. It codes for CASSLGPQGAGNAIYF.

The rearrangement joins TRBV5-4 to TRBJ2-7, with D uncertain. The V end lost 1 base, the J end lost 0 bases, and 8 bases lay between the germline ends. This CDR3 contains 14 residues. Germline V lookup: CDR1 SGHNT, CDR2 YYREEE (reference sequence). The CDR3 coding sequence is TGTGCCAGCAGCTTGTCGAGGAGCTCCTACGAGCAGTACTTC. Amino acid sequence: CASSLSRSSYEQYF.

In this sample, this clonotype turned up many times. This chain joins TRBV7-9 and TRBJ2-1; 9 nucleotides line up with TRBD2. The CDR3 totals 15 residues. Germline loops: CDR1 SEHNR, CDR2 FQNEAQ (reference sequence). Unmatched junction bases numbered 5, after V lost 2 bases and J lost 6 bases. In nucleotides, the CDR3 is TGTGCCAGCAGCTTACAGCGGGAGGTCCCCAATGAGCAGTTCTTC. It encodes CASSLQREVPNEQFF.

A remark on this clonotype: A clone one base away is much larger, so this may be a read error. The V and J genes are TRBV5-1 and TRBJ2-3; TRBD2 is a possible D gene (5 bases). The CDR3 is made up of 13 amino acids. The germline V gene has CDR1 SGHRS and CDR2 YFSETQ. The CDR3 DNA follows: TGCACCAGCAGCCCACTAGACACAGATACGCAGTATTTT. It encodes CTSSPLDTDTQYF.

This clonotype was observed many times. The rearrangement joins TRBV12-3 or TRBV12-4 to TRBJ2-7; 8 bases agree with TRBD1. Unmatched junction bases numbered 11, after V lost 7 bases and J lost 0 bases. The CDR3 runs to 16 residues. In DNA form, the CDR3 reads TGTGCCAGCAAGAGAACTGGGACAGGACTCTCCTACGAGCAGTACTTC. This codes for CASKRTGTGLSYEQYF.

This clonotype was detected ten times or more. The chain couples TRBV18 to TRBJ2-4, with a weak D call TRBD2 (5 bases). The ends were cut back, 5 bases at V and 9 bases at J, with 17 bases in the middle. This CDR3 contains 14 residues. Germline V gives CDR1 KGHSH, CDR2 LQKENI. The CDR3 region is CASSSLGGESIQYF. The CDR3 nucleotides are TGTGCCAGCTCATCTCTAGGAGGAGAGAGCATTCAGTACTTC. Using reference TRBV18 and TRBJ2-4 for the parts outside the CDR3, the full variable domain is NAGVMQNPRHLVRRRGQEARLRCSPMKGHSHVYWYRQLPEEGLKFMVYLQKENIIDESGMPKERFSAEFPKEGPSILRIQQVVRGDSAAYFCASSSLGGESIQYFGAGTRLSVL.

Points on this clonotype: A much bigger clone sits one base away, suggesting this may be a read error. Since no conserved phenylalanine or tryptophan closes the CDR3, a read error is the likely cause. V is TRBV19 and J is TRBJ2-3; D gene ambiguous. The ends were cut back, 3 bases at V and 0 bases at J, with 7 bases in the middle. CDR1 and CDR2 from the germline V gene are LNHDA and SQIVND (reference sequence). This CDR3 has 14 residues. CDR3: CASSIIVSTDTQYL. The DNA of the CDR3 is TGTGCCAGTAGTATCATAGTCAGCACAGATACGCAGTATTTA.

This clonotype was seen a single time. This sequence may be a read error, since a much larger clone differs from it by one base. This chain connects TRBV2 to TRBJ1-5, with unresolved D. The V end was cut by 7 bases, the J end by 1 base, with 8 bases between. Germline assignment: CDR1 SNHLY and CDR2 FYNNEI. The CDR3 contains 13 residues. CDR3 bases: TGTGCCAGCAAAAGGGAGAGCAATCAGCCCCAGCATTTT. It specifies CASKRESNQPQHF.

This clonotype has a count of ten or more. This chain uses TRBV7-2 with TRBJ2-3; possible D gene TRBD1, 6 bases. V lost 3 bases and J 0 bases, leaving 7 bases between the germline ends. The CDR3 totals 14 residues. Germline CDR1 reads SGHTA; CDR2 reads FQGNSA. CDR3 DNA sequence: TGTGCCAGCAGCTTTACAGGGAGCACAGATACGCAGTATTTT. It codes for CASSFTGSTDTQYF.